What follows describes a single T cell receptor (beta chain). Its specificity is not known. This entry is derived from a study of CD8+ T cells in alopecia areata. Study-level background: Twice a day, 5 to 10 mg of oral tofacitinib was administered to treated patients. After 6 to 18 months of tofacitinib, follow-up continued 6 months off drug. Study-wide points: Alopecia totalis/universalis scalp especially showed more expanded CD8+ clones than normal scalp.

The CDR3 has 12 residues. Germline V gene sequence: CDR1 SGHRS, CDR2 YFSETQ. V was trimmed by 4 bases and J by 0 bases, leaving 4 bases between them. RNA extraction and reverse transcription yielded cDNA as sequencing template. Here immunoSEQ multiplex PCR was the method, and the copy in TCRdb shows in-frame clones only, minus some. This table has approximately 180,000 clones, around 58% appearing once. Described treatment: oral pan-JAK inhibitor, 5-10 mg twice daily. This TCR was recovered from a human donor with alopecia areata. The starting material was CD4+ T cells sorted from blood, obtained at approximately week 60, from a patient treated with tofacitinib. J is TRBJ1-2 and V is TRBV5-1; D not certain. CDR3 amino acids: CASSTANYGYTF. The DNA of the CDR3 is TGCGCCAGCAGCACAGCTAACTATGGCTACACCTTC.